These 7 T cell receptor beta chains originate from one sample sequenced in a study of blood T cells in healthy people across ages. For the second PCR, which ran for about 6 to 11 cycles, a sample-barcoded 5' primer and a J-beta primer mix were used. TCRdb fed the 5' RACE reads into MiXCR, producing one record per CDR3 protein. The sample yields 700,000 to 900,000 distinct CDR3 sequences, about 55% seen once. Sequenced: blood. The receptor set was obtained from a man of 80 years or more in good health.

The chain recombines TRBV28 with TRBJ2-3; the match to TRBD2 covers 9 bases. Germline lookup yields CDR1 MDHEN and CDR2 SYDVKM. This CDR3 is built from 14 residues. Trimming took 6 bases from V and 3 from J; bases not matched to a gene: 4. CDR3 residues: CASSLAGYTDTQYF. DNA for the CDR3: TGTGCCAGCAGCCTAGCGGGATATACAGATACGCAGTATTTT.

The chain uses TRBV13 and TRBJ2-1, with D uncertain. Trimming cost V 3 bases and J 9 bases, with 15 bases left between them. CDR1 PRHDT and CDR2 FYEKMQ come from the germline V gene (reference sequence). The CDR3 is 14 amino acids. CDR3 protein: CASSFTHLSFEQFF. The CDR3 DNA follows: TGTGCCAGCAGCTTCACTCATCTAAGCTTTGAGCAGTTCTTC. Full variable domain (outside the CDR3, taken from reference TRBV13 and TRBJ2-1): AAGVIQSPRHLIKEKRETATLKCYPIPRHDTVYWYQQGPGQDPQFLISFYEKMQSDKGSIPDRFSAQQFSDYHSELNMSSLELGDSALYFCASSFTHLSFEQFFGPGTRLTVL.

V gene TRBV7-9 combines with J gene TRBJ2-5; D remains ambiguous. The J call is uncertain, as TRBJ2-7 better fits the DNA end. The V gene's germline CDR1 is SEHNR and CDR2 FQNEAQ (reference sequence). The CDR3 sequence is 15 residues long. The CDR3 sequence: CASSLRAKYMYEQYF. DNA of the CDR3: TGTGCCAGCAGCTTAAGGGCAAAATATATGTACGAGCAGTACTTC.

The gene calls are TRBV6-6 and TRBJ2-1; TRBD1 agrees at 8 bases. The germline CDR1 and CDR2 sequences are MNHNY and SVGAGI (reference sequence). Trimming at V came to 7 bases and at J to 10 bases, leaving 9 bases not matched to a gene. This CDR3 has 13 residues. The DNA for the CDR3 is TGTGCCAGCACCCCGGACAGGGCCTACGAGCAGTTCTTC. Protein sequence: CASTPDRAYEQFF.

The genes are TRBV10-3 and TRBJ1-1; 7 positions match TRBD1. The CDR3 has 14 residues. J lost 3 bases, V lost 6 bases, and 7 bases had no gene match. In germline, CDR1 is ENHRY, CDR2 SYGVKD. CDR3 DNA: TGTGCCATCAGCCGACAGGGCGAGTACACTGAAGCTTTCTTT. Translation: CAISRQGEYTEAFF.

This clonotype has just a few counts. The rearrangement joins TRBV11-2 to TRBJ2-5; D not resolved. Trimming stripped 1 base from V and 4 bases from J, with 10 bases between. There are 14 residues in the CDR3. Per germline, CDR1 SGHAT and CDR2 FQNNGV. CDR3 in DNA: TGTGCCAGCAGCTTAGGGTTAAGTGCAGAGACCCAGTACTTC. Its protein is CASSLGLSAETQYF.

In this sample, this clonotype turned up a few times. The chain recombines TRBV18 with TRBJ2-7, with TRBD2 matching 9 bases. Germline CDR1 is KGHSH and CDR2 is LQKENI. This CDR3 is 14 amino acids long. With 6 bases clipped from V and 1 base from J, the junction kept 4 bases outside the gene matches. The CDR3 DNA reads as TGTGCCAGCTCCGCGCTAGCGGGATCCTACGAGCAGTACTTC. It yields the protein CASSALAGSYEQYF.